This T cell receptor beta chain was retrieved from a study of post-analysis software for immune sequencing data. Germline V gene lookup returns CDR1 SGHDT and CDR2 YYEEEE. V lost 2 bases, J lost 3 bases, and 9 bases lay in between. This CDR3 is 15 amino acids long. Whole-study results and caveats: Comparison of patients with controls showed five TRBV segments more frequent in patients, TRBV5-6, TRBV5-1 and TRBV20-1 among them. Controls' normalized Chao1 diversity significantly exceeded that of multiple sclerosis patients. Samples prepared in the same batch strongly co-clustered by F measure.

Of note for this clonotype: Its cognate antigen is unknown.

Tagging with unique molecular identifiers was a feature of the TCR beta cDNA libraries. One entry per CDR3 protein results from TCRdb running MiXCR on the PCR reads. In the table there are 380,000 or so distinct CDR3 sequences, 30% to 45% of which are singletons. The specimen was blood. The clonotype was recovered from a girl aged 10-17 years with multiple sclerosis. The chain couples TRBV5-6 to TRBJ1-6; D not certain. DNA for the CDR3: TGTGCCAGCAGCTTCAGAAGAAACTATAATTCACCCCTCCACTTT. This encodes CASSFRRNYNSPLHF. Full variable domain (remainder filled in from reference TRBV5-6 and TRBJ1-6): DAGVTQSPTHLIKTRGQQVTLRCSPKSGHDTVSWYQQALGQGPQFIFQYYEEEERQRGNFPDRFSGHQFPNYSSELNVNALLLGDSALYLCASSFRRNYNSPLHFGNGTRLTVT.